This T cell receptor (beta chain) derives from a study of T-cell memory formation after mild COVID-19. On the study more broadly: TCR clusters were largely donor specific.

TCRdb used MiXCR to reprocess the 5' RACE reads, holding one entry per CDR3 protein. The sample records about 90,000 distinct CDR3 sequences, about 14% being singletons. The study's findings and limits: Clones that shrank (day 15 to 85) were balanced CD4/CD8, whereas later expanders leaned CD4+. Some clones that responded turned up in pre-infection memory, which suggests that cross-reactive memory joined in. Contracting clones localized mainly to CM and EM when CD4+ and mainly to EMRA when CD8+.

CDR3 length: 15 amino acids. Germline V lookup: CDR1 MNHEY, CDR2 SVGEGT. V was clipped by 2 bases and J by 11 bases; unmatched bases: 10. About this clonotype: The antigen remains undetermined.

The TCR sequence derives from a man younger than 35 who had mild COVID-19 (a few samples of this study predate the infection). Cell type and time point are not known. This chain joins TRBV6-2 or TRBV6-3 and TRBJ2-5; 11 bases align to TRBD2. The sample was PBMCs or a T cell subset sorted from them (not recorded which). The CDR3 coding sequence is TGTGCCAGCAGTTACGAAGGCACTAGCGGGAGTCCTCAGTACTTC. This translates into CASSYEGTSGSPQYF.